Below, one T cell receptor beta chain is given with its context. No antigen is known for it. Looked up from germline, CDR1 is SGHAT and CDR2 is FQNNGV. The length of the CDR3 is 11 residues. Both 60 Vbeta primers and 13 Jbeta primers went into the PCR. Some clones are missing from TCRdb's copy, which holds only in-frame ones; the method was immunoSEQ multiplex PCR. Of roughly 150,000 clones in the sample, about 74% were seen once. Donors were nominally healthy when sampled, though unrecorded immune exposures were likely. This sample is drawn from a study of cytomegalovirus exposure and HLA in healthy donors. The study, taken as a whole, reports: Presence/absence analyses took donor sequencing depth as roughly uniform. The sole available immune exposure information was CMV serostatus.

The chain has TRBV11-2 and TRBJ2-5; D is ambiguous. The end of the DNA is better explained by TRBJ2-7, so the J call may be wrong. This TCR was recovered from a male donor in good health and CMV-seronegative. Sequenced input: PBMCs. CDR3 region: CASSPHYEQYF. The DNA for the CDR3 is TGTGCCAGCAGTCCCCACTACGAGCAGTACTTC.